These 26 T cell receptor beta chains originate from one sample sequenced in a study of CD8+ T cells in alopecia areata. The treatment here: oral pan-JAK inhibitor, 5-10 mg twice daily. Investigators isolated RNA and reverse transcribed it into cDNA to act as the sequencing template. This table comes from immunoSEQ multiplex PCR, and its TCRdb copy is limited to in-frame clones, with some not included. The data hold under 250,000 clones, with under 70% observed a single time. The sequences come from CD4+ T cells sorted from blood, collected at week 44, from a patient treated with tofacitinib. All receptors derive from a human donor with alopecia areata.

In this sample, this clone turned up a few times. V and J are TRBV11-2 and TRBJ1-6; D unclear. The CDR3 totals 13 residues. CDR1 is SGHAT, CDR2 FQNNGV, per germline. Trimming stripped 1 base from V and 9 bases from J, with 7 bases between. The CDR3 bases are TGTGCCAGCAGCTTAGTGTCAGGTTCACCCCTCCACTTT. It yields the protein CASSLVSGSPLHF.

For the CDR3, the DNA is TGTGCCAGCTCACCAGGACAGGGCGCGGTATATGACACTGAAGCTTTCTTT. Protein sequence: CASSPGQGAVYDTEAFF. J is TRBJ1-1 and V is TRBV18, with 8 bases lining up with TRBD1. The CDR3 runs 17 residues. Germline V gene data show CDR1 as KGHSH and CDR2 as LQKENI. Trimming cost V 2 bases and J 3 bases; bases outside gene matches: 11.

This chain links TRBV15 with TRBJ2-5; perhaps TRBD2 as D (5 bases). V was pared by 1 base and J by 2 bases, with 5 bases between. CDR3 length equals 13 residues. Germline CDR1 reads LNHNV; CDR2 reads YYDKDF (reference sequence). The CDR3 spells CATSRGEQETQYF. The DNA for the CDR3 is TGTGCCACCAGCAGAGGGGAGCAAGAGACCCAGTACTTC.

The chain carries TRBV14 and TRBJ2-3; D gene unclear. The V end lost 4 bases, the J end lost 5 bases, and 4 bases lay between the germline ends. Germline CDR1 reads SGHDN; CDR2 reads FVKESK. This CDR3 contains 11 residues. The CDR3 loop is CASSRIDTQYF. Written as DNA, the CDR3 is TGTGCCAGCAGCCGTATAGATACGCAGTATTTT.

This chain uses TRBV2 with TRBJ2-2; D is unresolved. V lost 8 bases, J lost 7 bases, and 14 bases lay in between. The CDR3 loop spans 13 amino acids. Germline V gene data show CDR1 as SNHLY and CDR2 as FYNNEI. The CDR3 DNA reads as TGTGCCAGCGGCTCGAAATTGGTCGGGGAGCTGTTTTTT. This gives the protein CASGSKLVGELFF.

V and J are TRBV6-4 and TRBJ2-7, with TRBD1 matching over 7 bases. The CDR3 consists of 14 residues. J was trimmed by 6 bases and V by 6 bases; bases with no gene match: 11. CDR1 and CDR2 (germline): MRHNA, SNTAGT. CDR3 in DNA: TGTGCCAGCAGAGCGACAGGGAGAGCTGGCGAGCAGTACTTC. It is translated as CASRATGRAGEQYF.

The CDR3 spells CATSRDRQPGGTDTQYF. CDR3 sequence (DNA): TGTGCCACCAGCAGAGATCGACAGCCGGGGGGCACAGATACGCAGTATTTT. The rearrangement uses TRBV15 and TRBJ2-3; a possible D gene is TRBD2 (6 bases). Trimming removed 0 bases at V and 1 base at J, with 14 bases between. The CDR3 runs to 17 residues. Germline lookup yields CDR1 LNHNV and CDR2 YYDKDF (reference sequence).

This chain connects TRBV7-2 to TRBJ2-5; 7 bases fit TRBD1. The V segment lost 5 bases and the J segment 5 bases; nucleotides outside the gene matches: 11. CDR3 length: 15 residues. Germline V gene lookup returns CDR1 SGHTA and CDR2 FQGNSA. The chain's CDR3 is CASSLQDRARETQYF. The CDR3 DNA follows: TGTGCCAGCAGCCTCCAAGACAGGGCCCGGGAGACCCAGTACTTC.

The chain carries TRBV29-1 and TRBJ2-3; 7 bases match TRBD2. Trimming at V came to 4 bases and at J to 4 bases, leaving 14 bases not matched to a gene. Germline V gene sequence: CDR1 SQVTM, CDR2 ANQGSEA. CDR3 size: 16 residues. CDR3 sequence (DNA): TGCAGCGTTGCCACGGGGAGGGGAAAGGAAGCAGATACGCAGTATTTT. Encoded protein: CSVATGRGKEADTQYF.

CDR3 protein: CAISESRGNTGELFF. The CDR3 DNA follows: TGTGCCATCAGTGAGTCGAGAGGGAACACCGGGGAGCTGTTTTTT. The chain joins TRBV10-3 to TRBJ2-2; D is ambiguous. Germline CDR1 is ENHRY and CDR2 is SYGVKD. The CDR3 runs 15 residues. V was shortened by 0 bases and J by 1 base, with 6 bases between the two germline ends.

The genes are TRBV11-2 and TRBJ1-2; D remains ambiguous. Looked up from germline, CDR1 is SGHAT and CDR2 is FQNNGV. Trimming stripped 0 bases from V and 2 bases from J, with 10 bases between. The CDR3 totals 15 residues. The CDR3 DNA reads TGTGCCAGCAGCTTAGATCTGTACGGAAACTATGGCTACACCTTC. It encodes CASSLDLYGNYGYTF. The full variable domain, rest sourced from reference TRBV11-2 and TRBJ1-2, is EAGVAQSPRYKIIEKRQSVAFWCNPISGHATLYWYQQILGQGPKLLIQFQNNGVVDDSQLPKDRFSAERLKGVDSTLKIQPAKLEDSAVYLCASSLDLYGNYGYTFGSGTRLTVV.

This sequence joins TRBV29-1 and TRBJ2-3; D unresolved. Germline lookup yields CDR1 SQVTM and CDR2 ANQGSEA. This CDR3 region has 13 residues. V lost 5 bases and J 0 bases, leaving 9 bases between the germline ends. The CDR3 nucleotides read TGCAGCGTTACCCCTTTTAGCACAGATACGCAGTATTTT. This codes for CSVTPFSTDTQYF.

This clone was recorded a few times. The chain recombines TRBV7-2 with TRBJ2-3; TRBD2 agrees at 7 bases. The CDR3 runs to 19 residues. Germline V lookup: CDR1 SGHTA, CDR2 FQGNSA. V was pared by 5 bases and J by 4 bases, with 21 bases of the junction left unmatched. Here the CDR3 reads CASSQSGKGTGGRADTQYF. The DNA for the CDR3 is TGTGCCAGCAGCCAAAGCGGAAAGGGGACGGGGGGAAGGGCAGATACGCAGTATTTT.

The V and J genes are TRBV6-1 and TRBJ2-4, with 8 bases lining up with TRBD2. Per the germline V gene, CDR1 is MNHNS and CDR2 is SASEGT. The V and J ends lost 1 base and 6 bases, in that order; junction bases with no gene match: 5. The CDR3 has 15 residues. The CDR3 DNA reads as TGTGCCAGCAGTGAAGAAAGAACTAGCGGAAACATTCAGTACTTC. It codes for CASSEERTSGNIQYF.

For the CDR3, the DNA is TGCGCCAGCAGCCAAGCACCGGGACTAGCGACCCTTGGGGATACGCAGTATTTT. Its protein product is CASSQAPGLATLGDTQYF. This sequence joins TRBV4-3 and TRBJ2-3; the match to TRBD2 covers 10 bases. The CDR3 consists of 18 residues. Trimming removed 1 base from V and 6 bases from J; junction bases left unmatched: 13. Looked up from germline, CDR1 is LGHNA and CDR2 is YSLEER.

The V call is TRBV10-2, the J call TRBJ2-3; no reliable D call. The CDR3 is 14 residues long. V was pared by 3 bases and J by 2 bases, with 9 bases between. CDR1 is WSHSY, CDR2 SAAADI, per germline. The CDR3 loop reads CASSDRKPTDTQYF. The CDR3 region has the DNA TGCGCCAGCAGTGACCGGAAACCCACAGATACGCAGTATTTT.

The chain uses TRBV29-1 and TRBJ2-5; possible D gene TRBD2, 5 bases. Trimming took 1 base from V and 1 from J, leaving 10 bases between them. CDR1 is SQVTM and CDR2 is ANQGSEA in the germline V gene. This CDR3 spans 14 amino acids. CDR3 bases: TGCAGCGTTGAAGTACGTCGGGGCCAAGAGACCCAGTACTTC. Amino acid sequence: CSVEVRRGQETQYF.

The chain couples TRBV18 to TRBJ2-7; 9 bases are a match to TRBD1. Germline lookup yields CDR1 KGHSH and CDR2 LQKENI. This CDR3 spans 18 amino acids. The V and J ends lost 4 bases and 1 base, in that order; junction bases with no gene match: 14. The DNA of the CDR3 is TGTGCCAGCTCACTTGGGAGCACCGGGACAGGGAGTTCCTACGAGCAGTACTTC. The encoded protein is CASSLGSTGTGSSYEQYF.

The chain couples TRBV29-1 to TRBJ2-5; 7 nucleotides align to TRBD2. The CDR3 has 12 residues. The ends lost 7 bases at V and 5 bases at J; junction bases unmatched: 7. Germline V gene sequence: CDR1 SQVTM, CDR2 ANQGSEA. The CDR3 loop reads CSAGRVEETQYF. CDR3 DNA sequence: TGCAGCGCAGGGAGGGTGGAGGAGACCCAGTACTTC. Drawing the rest from reference TRBV29-1 and TRBJ2-5, the complete variable domain is SAVISQKPSRDICQRGTSLTIQCQVDSQVTMMFWYRQQPGQSLTLIATANQGSEATYESGFVIDKFPISRPNLTFSTLTVSNMSPEDSSIYLCSAGRVEETQYFGPGTRLLVL.

This chain uses TRBV18 with TRBJ2-7, with TRBD1 identical over 12 bases. This CDR3 has 15 amino acids. The junction had 4 bases not matched to a gene; V was cut back by 3 bases and J by 4 bases. The germline CDR1 and CDR2 sequences are KGHSH and LQKENI. CDR3 protein: CASSPSGQGAYEQYF. CDR3 nucleotides: TGTGCCAGCTCACCGTCGGGACAGGGGGCGTACGAGCAGTACTTC.

The V call is TRBV29-1, the J call TRBJ1-1; D unresolved. CDR1 is SQVTM and CDR2 is ANQGSEA in the germline V gene. The CDR3 has 13 residues. Between the trimmed V and J ends, which lost 1 base and 1 base, there was a span of 7 bases. The DNA for the CDR3 is TGCAGCGTTGAAGTCCAACCGAACACTGAAGCTTTCTTT. Translation: CSVEVQPNTEAFF.

This chain connects TRBV7-3 to TRBJ2-7, with D uncertain. V was cut by 2 bases and J by 2 bases, with 13 bases left in between. The germline V gene encodes CDR1 SGHTA and CDR2 FQGTGA. This CDR3 has 15 amino acids. As DNA, the CDR3 is TGTGCCAGCAGCTTAGATGAAGGGATCACCTACGAGCAGTACTTC. Encoded protein: CASSLDEGITYEQYF.

The chain is built from TRBV2 and TRBJ1-4; D gene uncertain. Germline values: CDR1 SNHLY, CDR2 FYNNEI. The CDR3 length is 15 residues. The V gene lost 0 bases and the J gene lost 7 bases, with 12 bases spanning the gap. The CDR3 reads CASSEARWVGEKLFF. As DNA, the CDR3 is TGTGCCAGCAGTGAAGCTCGGTGGGTTGGTGAAAAACTGTTTTTT.

This clone has just a few counts. The gene calls are TRBV27 and TRBJ1-5; D may be TRBD1 (6 bases). V dropped 0 bases and J dropped 4 bases, with 10 bases sitting between them. Germline V gives CDR1 MNHEY, CDR2 SMNVEV (reference sequence). The CDR3 has 15 residues. CDR3 nucleotide sequence: TGTGCCAGCAGTTTATCGTCGGGGGCTAATCAGCCCCAGCATTTT. This gives the protein CASSLSSGANQPQHF.

This chain connects TRBV6-6 to TRBJ2-7, with TRBD1 matching over 7 bases. V lost 11 bases and J lost 7; bases outside the gene matches: 11. This CDR3 is built from 12 residues. Per germline, CDR1 MNHNY and CDR2 SVGAGI (reference sequence). CDR3 sequence (DNA): TGTGCCGGACGGACAGGCATTGGAGAGCAGTACTTC. This translates into CAGRTGIGEQYF.

The gene calls are TRBV29-1 and TRBJ2-2; 12 nucleotides agree with TRBD1. The V gene's germline CDR1 is SQVTM and CDR2 ANQGSEA. The CDR3 consists of 16 residues. Trimming cost V 3 bases and J 0 bases; bases outside gene matches: 2. The CDR3 protein is CSVDGTGGANTGELFF. CDR3 DNA: TGCAGCGTTGATGGGACAGGGGGCGCGAACACCGGGGAGCTGTTTTTT.